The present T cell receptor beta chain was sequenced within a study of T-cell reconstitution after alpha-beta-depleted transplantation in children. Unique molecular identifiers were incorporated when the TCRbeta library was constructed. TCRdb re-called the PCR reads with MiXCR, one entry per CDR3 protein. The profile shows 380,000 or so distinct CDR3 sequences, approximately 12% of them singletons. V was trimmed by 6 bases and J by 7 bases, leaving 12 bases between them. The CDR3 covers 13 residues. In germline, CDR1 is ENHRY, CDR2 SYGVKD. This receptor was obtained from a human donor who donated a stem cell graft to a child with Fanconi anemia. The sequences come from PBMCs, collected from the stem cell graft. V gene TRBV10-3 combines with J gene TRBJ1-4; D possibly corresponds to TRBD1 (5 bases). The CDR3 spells CAISIGQGEKLFF. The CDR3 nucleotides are TGTGCCATCAGCATAGGGCAGGGTGAAAAACTGTTTTTT.